The 20 T cell receptor beta chains given below trace back to one sample, sequenced in a study of control samples from healthy donors and cancer patients. Sequenced by immunoSEQ multiplex PCR; TCRdb stores in-frame clones only, minus some. The profile shows fewer than 200,000 clones, over 95% of them singletons. What was sequenced was blood. The receptors here all came from a woman in her 30s in good health.

The sample holds one count of this clone. The chain employs TRBV24-1 and TRBJ2-1; 9 bases map to TRBD1. CDR3 size: 16 residues. In germline, CDR1 is KGHDR, CDR2 SFDVKD. The V segment lost 3 bases and the J segment 4 bases; nucleotides outside the gene matches: 6. For the CDR3, the DNA is TGTGCCACCAGTGATCCTGACAGGGGGGAATACAATGAGCAGTTCTTC. It is translated as CATSDPDRGEYNEQFF.

This chain joins TRBV5-1 and TRBJ1-6; TRBD1 is a possible D gene (5 bases). The CDR3 spans 13 residues. Germline V gives CDR1 SGHRS, CDR2 YFSETQ. Trimming stripped 6 bases from V and 9 bases from J, with 13 bases between. The CDR3 loop is CASTKDTFSPLHF. CDR3 in DNA: TGCGCCAGCACCAAGGACACCTTTTCACCCCTCCACTTT.

This rearrangement joins TRBV28 to TRBJ1-5, with unresolved D. V gave up 3 bases and J gave up 5 bases, with 14 bases separating them. Germline lookup yields CDR1 MDHEN and CDR2 SYDVKM. CDR3 length: 15 amino acids. The DNA for the CDR3 is TGTGCCAGCAGTTTCCCCGGCAAGATTCATCAGCCCCAGCATTTT. This translates into CASSFPGKIHQPQHF.

The chain carries TRBV25-1 and TRBJ2-7; D remains unclear. The CDR3 is 13 amino acids. The V and J ends lost 1 base and 6 bases respectively, with 10 bases between them. CDR1 and CDR2 from the germline V gene are MGHDK and SYGVNS. CDR3 sequence (DNA): TGTGCCAGCAGTGAATTCAATCCTTCCGAGCAGTACTTC. Its translation is CASSEFNPSEQYF.

With regard to this clone: A read error may account for a junction end that differs from germline. The chain carries TRBV29-1 and TRBJ2-3, with 11 positions matching TRBD2. The CDR3 contains 18 residues. CDR1 and CDR2 (germline): SQVTM, ANQGSEA. The CDR3 DNA reads as TGCAGCGTGCGGGGACTAGCGGCCCTGGAGAGAGGCACAGATACGCAATATTTT. Translation gives CSVRGLAALERGTDTQYF.

J is TRBJ2-5 and V is TRBV15; 12 bases fit TRBD2. The CDR3 runs 17 residues. The junction had 5 bases not matched to a gene; V was cut back by 1 base and J by 2 bases. Germline V lookup: CDR1 LNHNV, CDR2 YYDKDF (reference sequence). CDR3 DNA sequence: TGTGCCACCAGCAGAGGAACTAGCGGGGGGCCTCAAGAGACCCAGTACTTC. Residues: CATSRGTSGGPQETQYF.

The rearrangement joins TRBV3-1 (or the pseudogene TRBV3-2) to TRBJ2-7; 8 bases are shared with TRBD1. The V and J ends lost 0 bases and 4 bases, in that order; junction bases with no gene match: 11. This CDR3 is 17 amino acids long. The germline V gene has CDR1 LGHDT and CDR2 YNNKEL (reference sequence). This CDR3 reads CASSQDLPGQVPYEQYF. CDR3 DNA sequence: TGTGCCAGCAGCCAAGATCTCCCGGGACAGGTTCCTTACGAGCAGTACTTC.

This chain uses TRBV6-5 with TRBJ2-7, with D perhaps TRBD1 or TRBD2 (5 bases each). There are 15 residues in the CDR3. The germline V and J ends were trimmed by 6 bases and 0 bases, with 15 bases remaining between them. The germline CDR1 and CDR2 sequences are MNHEY and SVGAGI. CDR3 loop: CASSPGPKSSYEQYF. CDR3 in DNA: TGTGCCAGCAGCCCGGGACCCAAGAGCTCCTACGAGCAGTACTTC.

This sequence joins TRBV19 and TRBJ1-1; tentatively, D is TRBD1 (6 bases). The CDR3 covers 14 residues. V lost 4 bases and J lost 7, with 16 bases in between. Germline assignment: CDR1 LNHDA and CDR2 SQIVND (reference sequence). CDR3 amino acids: CASSNPSGQIEAFF. CDR3 nucleotides: TGTGCCAGTAGTAACCCCTCCGGACAGATTGAAGCTTTCTTT.

This clone was observed once. This sequence joins TRBV15 and TRBJ2-3, with TRBD1 identical over 7 bases. The germline CDR1 and CDR2 sequences are LNHNV and YYDKDF (reference sequence). This CDR3 comprises 16 residues. V was pared by 2 bases and J by 3 bases, with 8 bases of the junction left unmatched. The CDR3 here is CATSRTSGQSTDTQYF. CDR3 sequence (DNA): TGTGCCACCAGCAGAACCTCGGGACAGTCAACAGATACGCAGTATTTT.

This sequence joins TRBV29-1 and TRBJ2-5; the D gene is possibly TRBD2 (6 bases). This CDR3 comprises 14 residues. Trimming took off 7 bases at V and 0 bases at J, with 15 bases between the two ends. Germline CDR1 SQVTM, CDR2 ANQGSEA. CDR3 in DNA: TGCAGCGCCGACGGGAGCCCGTACCAAGAGACCCAGTACTTC. It codes for CSADGSPYQETQYF.

V gene TRBV3-1 (or the pseudogene TRBV3-2) combines with J gene TRBJ1-2, with D maybe TRBD1 (6 bases). CDR3 size: 16 residues. V lost 1 base and J lost 11, with 23 bases in between. The V gene's germline CDR1 is LGHDT and CDR2 YNNKEL (reference sequence). The CDR3, as DNA: TGTGCCAGCAGCCAAGGAGAGTCGAGACAGGCCCTAGGGTACACCTTC. As protein: CASSQGESRQALGYTF.

The chain carries TRBV6-5 and TRBJ1-1, with D possibly matching TRBD1 (5 bases). CDR1 and CDR2 (germline): MNHEY, SVGAGI. CDR3 size: 13 residues. V lost 6 bases, J lost 5 bases, and 13 bases lay in between. The CDR3 reads CASSPPGGTEAFF. The CDR3 DNA is TGTGCCAGCAGCCCACCGGGGGGAACTGAAGCTTTCTTT.

The chain couples TRBV11-3 to TRBJ2-7; D gene uncertain. This CDR3 comprises 13 residues. The germline V gene has CDR1 SGHNT and CDR2 YENEEA. Trimming removed 4 bases from V and 2 bases from J, with 9 bases in between. The CDR3 DNA sequence: TGTGCCAGCAGCTCATCGGTGGCCTACGAGCAGTACTTC. Translated: CASSSSVAYEQYF.

J is TRBJ2-1 and V is TRBV21-1; the tabulated D call, TRBD1, remains unverified against the DNA. TRBV21-1 is classified as a pseudogene. CDR3 length: 17 residues. The CDR3 nucleotides read TGTGCCAGCAGCAAGAGTCCCGGGACAGGGGCAAAAAATGAGCAGTTCTTC. The encoded protein is CASSKSPGTGAKNEQFF.

On this clone: One junction end does not reproduce the germline sequence, and a read error may be involved. The V and J genes are TRBV3-1 (or the pseudogene TRBV3-2) and TRBJ2-2, with 7 bases that match TRBD1. The CDR3 spans 15 residues. Germline CDR1 LGHDT, CDR2 YNNKEL (reference sequence). CDR3 sequence: CASSQEGTATGELFF. CDR3 bases: TGTGCCAGCAGTCAAGAAGGGACAGCCACCGGGGAGCTGTTTTTT.

This sequence joins TRBV13 and TRBJ2-1, with D hard to call. The ends were cut back, 4 bases at V and 0 bases at J, with 10 bases in the middle. This CDR3 is built from 15 residues. Per the germline V gene, CDR1 is PRHDT and CDR2 is FYEKMQ (reference sequence). CDR3 residues: CASSSRASSYNEQFF. CDR3 coding DNA: TGTGCCAGCAGCTCACGGGCGAGCTCCTACAATGAGCAGTTCTTC.

This rearrangement joins TRBV11-2 to TRBJ2-7; 7 bases agree with TRBD1. The CDR3 runs to 12 residues. J was trimmed by 5 bases and V by 5 bases; bases with no gene match: 3. Germline CDR1 reads SGHAT; CDR2 reads FQNNGV. Written as DNA, the CDR3 is TGTGCCAGCAGCACTACAGGGGACGAGCAGTACTTC. It translates to CASSTTGDEQYF.

The rearrangement joins TRBV29-1 to TRBJ1-5; D ambiguous. Germline loops: CDR1 SQVTM, CDR2 ANQGSEA. This CDR3 comprises 14 residues. The CDR3 bases are TGCAGTGCCCTATCAGGTTTGGACAATCAGCCCCAGCATTTT. It is translated as CSALSGLDNQPQHF.

This clone was seen only once. The rearrangement joins TRBV6-6 to TRBJ1-2; the D gene is possibly TRBD1 (6 bases). This CDR3 region has 13 residues. V was trimmed by 7 bases and J by 2 bases, leaving 11 bases between them. Germline loops: CDR1 MNHNY, CDR2 SVGAGI (reference sequence). The CDR3 DNA follows: TGTGCCAGCAATTTACAGGGAAACTATGGCTACACCTTC. Translating gives CASNLQGNYGYTF.